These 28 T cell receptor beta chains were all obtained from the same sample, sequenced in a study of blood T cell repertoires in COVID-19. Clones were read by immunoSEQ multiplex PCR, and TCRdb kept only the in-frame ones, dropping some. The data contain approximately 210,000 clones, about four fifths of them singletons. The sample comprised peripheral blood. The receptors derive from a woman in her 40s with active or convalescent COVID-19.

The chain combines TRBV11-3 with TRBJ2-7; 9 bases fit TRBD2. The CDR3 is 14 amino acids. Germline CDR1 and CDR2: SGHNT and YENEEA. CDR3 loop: CGPPPPTSGSEQYF. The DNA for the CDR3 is TGTGGGCCACCTCCCCCGACTAGCGGTTCCGAGCAGTACTTC.

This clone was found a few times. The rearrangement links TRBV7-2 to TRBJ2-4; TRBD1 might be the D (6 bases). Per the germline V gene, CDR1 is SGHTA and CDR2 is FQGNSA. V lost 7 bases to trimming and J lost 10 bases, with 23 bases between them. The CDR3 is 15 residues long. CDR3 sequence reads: CASTRSGRQDRIQYF. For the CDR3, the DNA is TGTGCCAGCACCCGAAGTGGGAGACAGGACCGGATTCAGTACTTC.

The CDR3 sequence: CASSGGGDRQPYNYGYTF. Here the CDR3 DNA reads TGTGCCAGCAGCGGGGGCGGGGACAGGCAACCATATAACTATGGCTACACCTTC. The chain employs TRBV9 and TRBJ1-2, with 8 bases that match TRBD1. V lost 3 bases, J lost 1 base, and 14 bases stayed unmatched. CDR1 is SGDLS, CDR2 YYNGEE, per germline. This CDR3 is built from 18 residues.

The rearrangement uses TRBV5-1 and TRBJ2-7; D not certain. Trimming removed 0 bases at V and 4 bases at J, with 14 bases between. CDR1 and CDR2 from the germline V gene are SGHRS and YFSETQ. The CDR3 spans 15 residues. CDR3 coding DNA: TGCGCCAGCAGCTTGGACGGAGAACAAGGATACGAGCAGTACTTC. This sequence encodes CASSLDGEQGYEQYF.

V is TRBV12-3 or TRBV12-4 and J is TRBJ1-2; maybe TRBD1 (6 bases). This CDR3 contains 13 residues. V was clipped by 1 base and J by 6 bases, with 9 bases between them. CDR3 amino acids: CASSLVQGNGYTF. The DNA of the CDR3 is TGTGCCAGCAGTTTAGTACAGGGCAATGGCTACACCTTC.

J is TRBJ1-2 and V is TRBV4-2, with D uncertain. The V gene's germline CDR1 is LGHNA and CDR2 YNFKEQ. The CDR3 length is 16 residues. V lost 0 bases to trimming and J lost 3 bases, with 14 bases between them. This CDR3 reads CASSQDWREGDYGYTF. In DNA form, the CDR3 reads TGTGCCAGCAGCCAAGATTGGAGGGAGGGTGACTATGGCTACACCTTC.

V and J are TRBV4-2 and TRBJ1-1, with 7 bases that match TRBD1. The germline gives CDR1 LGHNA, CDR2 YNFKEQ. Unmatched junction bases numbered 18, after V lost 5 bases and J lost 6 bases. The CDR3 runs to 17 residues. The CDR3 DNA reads TGTGCCAGCAGCACGACCCCTACTAGGACAGGAGGGGCTGAAGCTTTCTTT. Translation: CASSTTPTRTGGAEAFF.

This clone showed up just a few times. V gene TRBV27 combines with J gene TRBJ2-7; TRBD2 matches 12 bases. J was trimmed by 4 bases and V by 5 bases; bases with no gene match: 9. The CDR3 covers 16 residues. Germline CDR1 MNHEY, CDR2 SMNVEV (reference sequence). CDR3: CASSPRLAGALYEQYF. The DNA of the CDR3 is TGTGCCAGCAGTCCGAGACTAGCGGGGGCCCTTTACGAGCAGTACTTC.

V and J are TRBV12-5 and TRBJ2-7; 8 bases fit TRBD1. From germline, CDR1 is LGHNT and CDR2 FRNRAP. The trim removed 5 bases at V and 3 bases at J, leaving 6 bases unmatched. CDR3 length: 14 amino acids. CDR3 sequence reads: CASGKDRGGYEQYF. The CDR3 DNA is TGTGCTAGTGGTAAAGACAGGGGAGGCTACGAGCAGTACTTC.

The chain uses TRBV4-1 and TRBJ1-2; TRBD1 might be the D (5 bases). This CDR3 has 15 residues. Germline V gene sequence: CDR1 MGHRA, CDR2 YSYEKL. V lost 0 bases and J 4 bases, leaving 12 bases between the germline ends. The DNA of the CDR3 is TGCGCCAGCAGCCAAGATTCAGGGTTAGGCTATGGCTACACCTTC. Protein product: CASSQDSGLGYGYTF.

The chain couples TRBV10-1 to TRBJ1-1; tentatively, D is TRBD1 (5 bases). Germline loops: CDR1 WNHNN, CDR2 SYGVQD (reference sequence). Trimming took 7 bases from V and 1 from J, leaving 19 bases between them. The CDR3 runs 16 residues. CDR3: CASKYRTLSPNTEAFF. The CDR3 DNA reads TGCGCCAGCAAGTATAGGACACTTTCCCCGAACACTGAAGCTTTCTTT.

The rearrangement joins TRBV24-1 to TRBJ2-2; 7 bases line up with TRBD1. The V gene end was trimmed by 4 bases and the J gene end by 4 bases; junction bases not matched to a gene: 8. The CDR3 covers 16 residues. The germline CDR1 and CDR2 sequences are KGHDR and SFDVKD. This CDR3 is CATSDPGQDSTGELFF. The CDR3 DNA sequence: TGTGCCACCAGTGACCCCGGACAGGATAGCACCGGGGAGCTGTTTTTT.

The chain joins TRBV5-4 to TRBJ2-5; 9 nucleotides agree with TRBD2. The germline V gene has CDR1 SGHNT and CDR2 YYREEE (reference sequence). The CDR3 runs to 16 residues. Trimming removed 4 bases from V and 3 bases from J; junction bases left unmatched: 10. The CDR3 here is CASSLFSGSLKETQYF. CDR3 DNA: TGTGCCAGCAGCCTTTTTAGCGGGAGCTTAAAAGAGACCCAGTACTTC. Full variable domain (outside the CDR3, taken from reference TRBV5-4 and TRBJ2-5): ETGVTQSPTHLIKTRGQQVTLRCSSQSGHNTVSWYQQALGQGPQFIFQYYREEENGRGNFPPRFSGLQFPNYSSELNVNALELDDSALYLCASSLFSGSLKETQYFGPGTRLLVL.

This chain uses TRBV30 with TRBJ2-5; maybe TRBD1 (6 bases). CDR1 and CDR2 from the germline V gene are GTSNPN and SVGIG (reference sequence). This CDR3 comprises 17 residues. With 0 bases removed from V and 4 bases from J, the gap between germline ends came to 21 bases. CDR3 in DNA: TGTGCCTGGAGTGTGTGGACCCAGGGGAGAGTGTTAGAGACCCAGTACTTC. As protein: CAWSVWTQGRVLETQYF. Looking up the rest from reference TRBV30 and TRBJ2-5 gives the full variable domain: SQTIHQWPATLVQPVGSPLSLECTVEGTSNPNLYWYRQAAGRGLQLLFYSVGIGQISSEVPQNLSASRPQDRQFILSSKKLLLSDSGFYLCAWSVWTQGRVLETQYFGPGTRLLVL.

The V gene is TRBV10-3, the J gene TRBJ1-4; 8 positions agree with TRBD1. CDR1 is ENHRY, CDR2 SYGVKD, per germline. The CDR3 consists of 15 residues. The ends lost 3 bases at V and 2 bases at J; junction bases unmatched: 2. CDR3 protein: CAISDSGGTNEKLFF. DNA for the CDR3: TGTGCCATCAGTGATTCAGGGGGCACTAATGAAAAACTGTTTTTT.

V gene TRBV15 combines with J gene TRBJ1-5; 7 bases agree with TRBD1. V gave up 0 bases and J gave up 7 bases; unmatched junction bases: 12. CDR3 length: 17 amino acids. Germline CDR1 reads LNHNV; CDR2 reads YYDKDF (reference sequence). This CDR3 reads CATSRDPQRQGEQPQHF. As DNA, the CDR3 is TGTGCCACCAGCAGAGATCCACAGAGACAGGGTGAGCAGCCCCAGCATTTT.

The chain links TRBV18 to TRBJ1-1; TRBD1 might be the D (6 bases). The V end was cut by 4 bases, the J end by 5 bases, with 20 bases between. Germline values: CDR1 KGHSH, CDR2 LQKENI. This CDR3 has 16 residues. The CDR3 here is CASSRRRPGDMTEAFF. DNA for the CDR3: TGTGCCAGCTCACGACGGCGGCCAGGGGATATGACTGAAGCTTTCTTT.

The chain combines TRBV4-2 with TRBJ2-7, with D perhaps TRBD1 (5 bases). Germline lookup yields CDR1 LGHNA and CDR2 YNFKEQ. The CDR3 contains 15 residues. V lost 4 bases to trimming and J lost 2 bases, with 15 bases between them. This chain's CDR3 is CASSPTTDSTYEQYF. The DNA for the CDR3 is TGTGCCAGCAGCCCGACGACAGACAGCACCTACGAGCAGTACTTC.

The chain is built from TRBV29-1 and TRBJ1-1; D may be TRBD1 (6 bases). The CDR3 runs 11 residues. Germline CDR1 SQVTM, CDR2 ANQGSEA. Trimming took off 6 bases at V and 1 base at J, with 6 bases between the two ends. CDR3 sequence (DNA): TGCAGCGTCAGGGGGAACACTGAAGCTTTCTTT. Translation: CSVRGNTEAFF.

The CDR3 DNA follows: TGTGCCAGTAGTATCCCGACAGCCCGTCCAACTAATGAAAAACTGTTTTTT. Translating gives CASSIPTARPTNEKLFF. V gene TRBV19 combines with J gene TRBJ1-4; D might be TRBD1 (5 bases). The V and J ends lost 3 bases and 0 bases respectively, with 14 bases between them. The CDR3 has 17 residues. CDR1 is LNHDA, CDR2 SQIVND, per germline (reference sequence).

Here the CDR3 reads CASRTTGTGAYGYTF. Here the CDR3 DNA reads TGTGCCAGCAGGACCACCGGGACAGGGGCCTATGGCTACACCTTC. The chain joins TRBV6-5 to TRBJ1-2, with 10 positions matching TRBD1. The CDR3 spans 15 residues. The germline CDR1 and CDR2 sequences are MNHEY and SVGAGI. V lost 6 bases and J lost 4; bases outside the gene matches: 8.

The CDR3 loop reads CASSPRDRVEKLFF. In DNA, the CDR3 is TGTGCCAGCAGCCCACGGGACAGGGTTGAAAAACTGTTTTTT. The chain uses TRBV5-8 and TRBJ1-4; 9 nucleotides line up with TRBD1. Germline CDR1 and CDR2: SGHTS and YDEGEE. The CDR3 runs 14 residues. V trimming: 4 bases; J trimming: 7 bases; junction bases outside the gene matches: 5.

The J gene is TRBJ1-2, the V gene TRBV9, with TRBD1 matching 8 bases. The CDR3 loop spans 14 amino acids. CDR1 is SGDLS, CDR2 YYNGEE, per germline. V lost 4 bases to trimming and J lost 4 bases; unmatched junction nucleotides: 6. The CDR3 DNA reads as TGTGCCAGCAGCCCGGGACAGGCGTCCTATGGCTACACCTTC. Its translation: CASSPGQASYGYTF.

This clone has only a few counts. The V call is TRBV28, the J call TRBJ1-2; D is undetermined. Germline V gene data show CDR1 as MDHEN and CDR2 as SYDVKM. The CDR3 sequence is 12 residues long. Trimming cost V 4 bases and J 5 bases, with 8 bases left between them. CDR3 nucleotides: TGTGCCAGCAGTTCCCCGTTGTATGGCTACACCTTC. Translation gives CASSSPLYGYTF.

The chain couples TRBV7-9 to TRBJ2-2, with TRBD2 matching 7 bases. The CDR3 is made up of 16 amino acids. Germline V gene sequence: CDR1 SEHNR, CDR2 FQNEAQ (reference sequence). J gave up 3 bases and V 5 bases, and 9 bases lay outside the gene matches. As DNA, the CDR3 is TGTGCCAGCAGCACGCGGGGGACGCGGGACACCGGGGAGCTGTTTTTT. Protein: CASSTRGTRDTGELFF.

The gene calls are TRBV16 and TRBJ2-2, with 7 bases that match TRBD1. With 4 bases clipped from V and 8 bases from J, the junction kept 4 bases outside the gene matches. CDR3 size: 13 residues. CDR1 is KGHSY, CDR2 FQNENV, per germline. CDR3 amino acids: CASSPDREGELFF. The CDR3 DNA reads TGTGCCAGCAGCCCCGACAGGGAAGGGGAGCTGTTTTTT.

The CDR3 protein is CASSRSGTSGYNEQFF. For the CDR3, the DNA is TGTGCCAGCAGCCGCTCCGGGACTAGCGGTTACAATGAGCAGTTCTTC. The chain joins TRBV5-4 to TRBJ2-1, with TRBD2 matching over 11 bases. The CDR3 covers 16 residues. Germline CDR1 SGHNT, CDR2 YYREEE (reference sequence). V dropped 4 bases and J dropped 4; count of bases not matched to a gene: 7.

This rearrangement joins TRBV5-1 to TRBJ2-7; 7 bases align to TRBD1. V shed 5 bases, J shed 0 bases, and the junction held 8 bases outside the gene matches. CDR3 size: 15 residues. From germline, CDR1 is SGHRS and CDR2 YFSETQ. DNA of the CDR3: TGCGCCAGCAGTCCCGGGACAGAGAGCTCCTACGAGCAGTACTTC. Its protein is CASSPGTESSYEQYF.